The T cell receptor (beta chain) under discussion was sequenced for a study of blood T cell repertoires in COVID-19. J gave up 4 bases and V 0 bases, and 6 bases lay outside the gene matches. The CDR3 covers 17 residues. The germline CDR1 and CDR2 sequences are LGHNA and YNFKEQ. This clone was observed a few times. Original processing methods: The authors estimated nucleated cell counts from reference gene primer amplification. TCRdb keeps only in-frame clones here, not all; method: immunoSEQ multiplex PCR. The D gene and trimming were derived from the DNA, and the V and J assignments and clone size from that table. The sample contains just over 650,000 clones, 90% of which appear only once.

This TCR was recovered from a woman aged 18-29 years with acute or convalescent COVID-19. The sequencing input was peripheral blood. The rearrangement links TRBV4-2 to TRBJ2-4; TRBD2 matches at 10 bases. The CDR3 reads CASSQELAGPTKNIQYF. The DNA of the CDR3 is TGTGCCAGCAGCCAAGAACTAGCGGGGCCGACAAAAAACATTCAGTACTTC.